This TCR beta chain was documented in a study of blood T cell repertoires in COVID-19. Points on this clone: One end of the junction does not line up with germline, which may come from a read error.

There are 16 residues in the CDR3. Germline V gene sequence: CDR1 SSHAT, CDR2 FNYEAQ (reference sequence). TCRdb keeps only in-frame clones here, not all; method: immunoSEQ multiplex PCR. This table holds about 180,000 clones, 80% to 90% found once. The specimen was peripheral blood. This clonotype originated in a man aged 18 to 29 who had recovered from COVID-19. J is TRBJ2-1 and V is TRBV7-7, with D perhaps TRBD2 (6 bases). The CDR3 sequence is CASSPSGGASYNEQFF. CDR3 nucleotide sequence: TGTGCTAGCAGCCCATCCGGAGGGGCCTCCTACAATGAGCAGTTCTTC.